Below are 20 T cell receptor beta chains sequenced from a single sample in a study of blood T cell repertoires in COVID-19. The protocol was immunoSEQ multiplex PCR, while the TCRdb copy is restricted to in-frame clones and leaves out a portion. The sample lists approximately 390,000 clones, more than 75% seen once, with roughly 10% in the top ten. Specimen: PBMCs or T cells enriched from blood (not recorded which). These receptors were taken from a woman in her forties or fifties who had recovered from COVID-19.

The V and J genes are TRBV7-6 and TRBJ2-2, with 12 bases lining up with TRBD2. Trimming cost V 6 bases and J 4 bases; bases outside gene matches: 12. CDR1 and CDR2 (germline): SGHVS, FNYEAQ. This CDR3 contains 18 residues. The CDR3 region is CASSYASGGARGTGELFF. DNA of the CDR3: TGTGCCAGCAGTTATGCTAGCGGGGGGGCCCGAGGCACCGGGGAGCTGTTTTTT.

The chain couples TRBV24-1 to TRBJ1-1, with D tentatively TRBD1 (5 bases). CDR3 size: 13 residues. The V end was cut by 3 bases, the J end by 4 bases, with 8 bases between. Germline lookup yields CDR1 KGHDR and CDR2 SFDVKD. The CDR3, as DNA: TGTGCCACCAGTGATACAGGAATCACTGAAGCTTTCTTT. It encodes CATSDTGITEAFF.

The gene calls are TRBV30 and TRBJ1-5; no clear D. Germline V CDR1 and CDR2: GTSNPN, SVGIG (reference sequence). The CDR3 length is 13 residues. The V end was cut by 0 bases, the J end by 5 bases, with 8 bases between. The CDR3 here is CAWSVQNYQPQHF. CDR3 nucleotides: TGTGCCTGGAGTGTACAGAATTATCAGCCCCAGCATTTT.

The chain joins TRBV4-2 to TRBJ2-2; the D gene is possibly TRBD2 (5 bases). Trimming removed 4 bases from V and 4 bases from J, with 10 bases in between. Germline V gene sequence: CDR1 LGHNA, CDR2 YNFKEQ. This CDR3 has 14 residues. The CDR3: CASSPGVTTGELFF. In nucleotides, the CDR3 is TGTGCCAGCAGCCCCGGGGTTACCACCGGGGAGCTGTTTTTT.

In its sample, this clone was seen once. Here the CDR3 reads CASRQNRGFNSPLHF. CDR3 in DNA: TGTGCCAGCAGGCAAAACAGGGGTTTTAATTCACCCCTCCACTTT. The chain recombines TRBV27 with TRBJ1-6, with 7 nucleotides matching TRBD1. This CDR3 contains 15 residues. Looked up from germline, CDR1 is MNHEY and CDR2 is SMNVEV (reference sequence). V shed 6 bases and J 6 bases; nucleotides not matched to a gene: 8.

This chain uses TRBV11-2 with TRBJ1-5, with a tentative D call TRBD1 (5 bases). Trimming stripped 6 bases from V and 6 bases from J, with 15 bases between. CDR1 SGHAT and CDR2 FQNNGV come from the germline V gene. The CDR3 sequence is 14 residues long. CDR3 nucleotides: TGTGCCAGCAGTCCCGGGGGAGGGCCTCAGCCCCAGCATTTT. Translation: CASSPGGGPQPQHF.

This chain links TRBV5-5 with TRBJ2-7, with a possible D match to TRBD1 (6 bases). This CDR3 is 13 amino acids long. Germline CDR1 reads SGHKS; CDR2 reads YYEKEE (reference sequence). V was cut by 2 bases and J by 6 bases, with 12 bases left in between. The CDR3 is CASSLQGPLEQYF. Written as DNA, the CDR3 is TGTGCCAGCAGCTTACAGGGTCCCCTCGAGCAGTACTTC.

V is TRBV24-1 and J is TRBJ2-2; 12 nucleotides agree with TRBD2. The CDR3 consists of 16 residues. In germline, CDR1 is KGHDR, CDR2 SFDVKD. J was trimmed by 1 base and V by 7 bases; bases with no gene match: 3. CDR3 nucleotides: TGTGCCACCAGACCGACTAGCGGGGGGAACACCGGGGAGCTGTTTTTT. Translated: CATRPTSGGNTGELFF.

V and J are TRBV4-1 and TRBJ2-7; no clear D. The CDR3 contains 17 residues. The germline V and J ends were trimmed by 0 bases and 3 bases, with 18 bases remaining between them. Germline-derived CDR1 and CDR2 are MGHRA and YSYEKL. CDR3 in DNA: TGCGCCAGCAGCCAAGATATGCCAGGTGGAAGAGTCTACGAGCAGTACTTC. It codes for CASSQDMPGGRVYEQYF.

The chain is built from TRBV18 and TRBJ2-1, with D tentatively TRBD2 (6 bases). This CDR3 comprises 15 residues. Between the trimmed V and J ends, which lost 3 bases and 12 bases, there was a span of 21 bases. Germline V gene sequence: CDR1 KGHSH, CDR2 LQKENI. The CDR3 DNA is TGTGCCAGCTCACCGTCGATGGGGACTGAAAAGGGGCAGTTCTTC. As protein: CASSPSMGTEKGQFF.

This clone was found once. The V call is TRBV5-1, the J call TRBJ2-1, with a possible D match to TRBD1 (5 bases). Germline CDR1 SGHRS, CDR2 YFSETQ. V lost 4 bases and J 5 bases, leaving 16 bases between the germline ends. The CDR3 is 15 amino acids. The CDR3 DNA follows: TGCGCCAGCAGCAGGCCGTGGGGCGGACACAATGAGCAGTTCTTC. Amino acid sequence: CASSRPWGGHNEQFF.

This clone was detected only a few times. V and J are TRBV3-1 (or the pseudogene TRBV3-2) and TRBJ1-6, with 9 bases identical to TRBD1. Per germline, CDR1 LGHDT and CDR2 YNNKEL (reference sequence). CDR3 length equals 18 residues. J was trimmed by 9 bases and V by 4 bases; bases with no gene match: 16. Here the CDR3 reads CASSLDRDRVLLSSPLHF. The CDR3 coding sequence is TGTGCCAGCAGCCTCGACCGGGACAGGGTACTACTTAGTTCACCCCTCCACTTT.

The chain is built from TRBV6-2 or TRBV6-3 and TRBJ2-2; 9 bases are shared with TRBD1. The germline CDR1 and CDR2 sequences are MNHEY and SVGEGT. V was clipped by 5 bases and J by 3 bases; unmatched bases: 10. This CDR3 region has 17 residues. CDR3 in amino acids: CASSNPGDREDTGELFF. CDR3 nucleotide sequence: TGTGCCAGCAGTAATCCGGGGGACAGGGAGGACACCGGGGAGCTGTTTTTT.

This chain joins TRBV5-4 and TRBJ1-2; a possible D gene is TRBD1 (5 bases). The V gene's germline CDR1 is SGHNT and CDR2 YYREEE (reference sequence). Trimming removed 1 base at V and 4 bases at J, with 11 bases between. The CDR3 is 14 residues long. The CDR3: CASSLPGQLYGYTF. CDR3 DNA: TGTGCCAGCAGCTTGCCAGGACAACTCTATGGCTACACCTTC.

The chain employs TRBV5-1 and TRBJ1-4; no definite D call. The V end lost 6 bases, the J end lost 3 bases, and 15 bases lay between the germline ends. The CDR3 is 15 amino acids. In germline, CDR1 is SGHRS, CDR2 YFSETQ. For the CDR3, the DNA is TGCGCCAGCACCCCCGGCGGCAAGCCTAATGAAAAACTGTTTTTT. Amino acid sequence: CASTPGGKPNEKLFF.

The CDR3 loop is CASSLASILETQYF. The CDR3, as DNA: TGTGCCAGCAGCTTGGCCTCCATCTTAGAGACCCAGTACTTC. V and J are TRBV7-9 and TRBJ2-5; D uncertain. Germline CDR1 SEHNR, CDR2 FQNEAQ (reference sequence). This CDR3 is 14 amino acids long. Trimming shortened V by 3 bases and J by 4 bases, and 12 bases separated the two germline ends.

The CDR3 protein is CASSLVGTGSSYNEQFF. CDR3 nucleotide sequence: TGCGCCAGCAGCTTGGTTGGCACAGGGAGCTCCTACAATGAGCAGTTCTTC. This sequence joins TRBV5-1 and TRBJ2-1; possibly TRBD1 for D (6 bases). The CDR3 contains 17 residues. Trimming took 0 bases from V and 0 from J, leaving 13 bases between them. Per germline, CDR1 SGHRS and CDR2 YFSETQ.

V is TRBV12-5 and J is TRBJ1-1; D is uncertain. V dropped 3 bases and J dropped 1 base, with 6 bases sitting between them. Germline V gene data show CDR1 as LGHNT and CDR2 as FRNRAP. This CDR3 contains 13 residues. CDR3 sequence reads: CASGLEENTEAFF. The CDR3 region has the DNA TGTGCTAGTGGTTTAGAGGAGAACACTGAAGCTTTCTTT.

V is TRBV4-3 and J is TRBJ1-5, with a weak D call TRBD1 (6 bases). The CDR3 has 17 residues. Germline lookup yields CDR1 LGHNA and CDR2 YSLEER. The V end lost 0 bases, the J end lost 3 bases, and 15 bases lay between the germline ends. The CDR3 nucleotides are TGCGCCAGCAGCCAAGATACGGCGTGGGACACCAATCAGCCCCAGCATTTT. Protein product: CASSQDTAWDTNQPQHF.

The rearrangement joins TRBV28 to TRBJ2-2, with D possibly TRBD1 on 6 matching bases. CDR1 is MDHEN, CDR2 SYDVKM, per germline. This CDR3 is 13 amino acids long. Trimming pared 8 bases from V and 3 bases from J, leaving 10 bases between. The CDR3 region has the DNA TGTGCCAGCGGGACATTACACACCGGGGAGCTGTTTTTT. Translation gives CASGTLHTGELFF.